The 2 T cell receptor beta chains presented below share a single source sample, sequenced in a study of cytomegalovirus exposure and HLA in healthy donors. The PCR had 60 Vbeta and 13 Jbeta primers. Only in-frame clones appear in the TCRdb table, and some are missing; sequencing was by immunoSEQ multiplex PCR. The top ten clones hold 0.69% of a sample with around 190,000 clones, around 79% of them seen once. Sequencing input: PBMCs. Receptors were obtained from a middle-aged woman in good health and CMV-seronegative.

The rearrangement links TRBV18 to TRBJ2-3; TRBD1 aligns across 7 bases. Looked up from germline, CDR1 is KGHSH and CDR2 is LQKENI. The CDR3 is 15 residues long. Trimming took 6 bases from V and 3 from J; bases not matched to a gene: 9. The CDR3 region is CASSNRGLWTDTQYF. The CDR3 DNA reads TGTGCCAGCTCGAACAGGGGCCTGTGGACAGATACGCAGTATTTT.

The CDR3: CASSEEASRSYEQYF. CDR3 sequence (DNA): TGTGCCAGCAGCGAGGAGGCCAGCCGCTCCTACGAGCAGTACTTC. J is TRBJ2-7 and V is TRBV5-4, with D maybe TRBD2 (5 bases). The germline V and J ends were trimmed by 4 bases and 0 bases, with 14 bases remaining between them. The CDR3 is 15 residues long. Germline V gene data show CDR1 as SGHNT and CDR2 as YYREEE (reference sequence).